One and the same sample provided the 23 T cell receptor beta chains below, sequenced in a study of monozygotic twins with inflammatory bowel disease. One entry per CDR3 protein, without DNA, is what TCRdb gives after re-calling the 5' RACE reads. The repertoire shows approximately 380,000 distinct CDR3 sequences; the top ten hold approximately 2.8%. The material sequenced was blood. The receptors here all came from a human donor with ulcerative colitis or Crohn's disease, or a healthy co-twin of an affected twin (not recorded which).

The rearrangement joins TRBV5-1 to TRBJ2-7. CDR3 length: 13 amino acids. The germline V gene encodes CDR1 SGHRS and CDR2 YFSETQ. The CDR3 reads CASSLDVGYEQYF.

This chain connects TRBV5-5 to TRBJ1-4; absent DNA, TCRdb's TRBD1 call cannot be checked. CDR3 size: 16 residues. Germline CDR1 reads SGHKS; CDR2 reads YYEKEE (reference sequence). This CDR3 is CASSLKARGQHEKLFF.

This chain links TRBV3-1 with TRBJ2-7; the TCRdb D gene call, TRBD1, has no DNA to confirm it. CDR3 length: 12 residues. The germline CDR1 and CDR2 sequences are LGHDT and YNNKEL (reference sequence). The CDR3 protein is CASSPGQDEQYF.

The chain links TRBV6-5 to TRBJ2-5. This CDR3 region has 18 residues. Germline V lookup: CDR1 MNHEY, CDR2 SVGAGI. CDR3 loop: CASSYSSLRTGYQETQYF.

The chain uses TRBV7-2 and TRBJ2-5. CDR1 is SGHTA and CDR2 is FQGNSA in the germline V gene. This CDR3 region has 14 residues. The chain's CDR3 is CASSTYWQKETQYF.

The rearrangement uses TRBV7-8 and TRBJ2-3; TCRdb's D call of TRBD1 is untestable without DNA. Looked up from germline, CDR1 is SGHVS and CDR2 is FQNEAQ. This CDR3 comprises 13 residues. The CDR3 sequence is CASSFRDPDTQYF.

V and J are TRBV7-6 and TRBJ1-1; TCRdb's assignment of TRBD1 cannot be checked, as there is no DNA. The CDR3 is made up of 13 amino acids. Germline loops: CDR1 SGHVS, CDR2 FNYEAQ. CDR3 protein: CASTLLTGDEAFF.

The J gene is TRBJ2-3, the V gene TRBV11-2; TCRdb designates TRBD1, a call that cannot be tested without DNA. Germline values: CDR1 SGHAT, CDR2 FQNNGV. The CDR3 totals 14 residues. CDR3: CASNIRGHTDTQYF.

CDR3 sequence: CASGTPSGNQPQHF. The chain combines TRBV12-3 or TRBV12-4 with TRBJ1-5; TCRdb's D gene call, TRBD1, goes unchecked for lack of DNA. The CDR3 loop spans 14 amino acids.

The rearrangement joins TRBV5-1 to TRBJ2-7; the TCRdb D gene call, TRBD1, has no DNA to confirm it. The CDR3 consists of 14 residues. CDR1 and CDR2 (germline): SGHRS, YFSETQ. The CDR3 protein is CASRSGQGDSRWYF.

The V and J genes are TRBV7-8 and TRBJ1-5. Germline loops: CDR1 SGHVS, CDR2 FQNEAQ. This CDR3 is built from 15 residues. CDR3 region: CASSLFQTDNQPQHF. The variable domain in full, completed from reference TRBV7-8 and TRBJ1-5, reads GAGVSQSPRYKVAKRGQDVALRCDPISGHVSLFWYQQALGQGPEFLTYFQNEAQLDKSGLPSDRFFAERPEGSVSTLKIQRTQQEDSAVYLCASSLFQTDNQPQHFGDGTRLSIL.

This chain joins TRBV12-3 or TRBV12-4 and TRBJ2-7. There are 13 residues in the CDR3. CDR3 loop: CASSFTLAYEQYF.

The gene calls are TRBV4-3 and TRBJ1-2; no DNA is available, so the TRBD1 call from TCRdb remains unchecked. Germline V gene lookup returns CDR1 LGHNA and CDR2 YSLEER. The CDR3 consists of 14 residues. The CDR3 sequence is CASSQVGAADGYTF.

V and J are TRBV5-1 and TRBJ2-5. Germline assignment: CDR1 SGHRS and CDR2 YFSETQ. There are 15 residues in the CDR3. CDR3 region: CASSPSMGNEETQYF.

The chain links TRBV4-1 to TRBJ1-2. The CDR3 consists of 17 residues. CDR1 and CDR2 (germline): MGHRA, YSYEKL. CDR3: CASSQESSSINYYGYTF.

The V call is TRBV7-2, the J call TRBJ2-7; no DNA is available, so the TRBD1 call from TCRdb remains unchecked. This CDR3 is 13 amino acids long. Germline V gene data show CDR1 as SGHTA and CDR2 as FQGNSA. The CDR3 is CASSTSQSYEQYF.

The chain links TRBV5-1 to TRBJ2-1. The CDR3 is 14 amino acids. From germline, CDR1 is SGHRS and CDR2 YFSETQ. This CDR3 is CASRKDPSYNEQFF.

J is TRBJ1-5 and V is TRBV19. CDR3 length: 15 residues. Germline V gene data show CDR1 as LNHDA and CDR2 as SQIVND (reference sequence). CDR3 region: CASSEEGWAYQPQHF.

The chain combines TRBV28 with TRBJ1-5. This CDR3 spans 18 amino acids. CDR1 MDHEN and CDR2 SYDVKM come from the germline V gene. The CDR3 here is CASSLYHTGRASNQPQHF.

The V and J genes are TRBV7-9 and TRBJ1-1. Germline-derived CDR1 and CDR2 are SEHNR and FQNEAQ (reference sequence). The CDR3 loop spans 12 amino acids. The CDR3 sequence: CASTGTSTEAFF.

CDR3 residues: CASSWGMFREPRDGYTF. The genes are TRBV6-1 and TRBJ1-2; with no DNA, the TCRdb D assignment of TRBD1 cannot be verified. CDR1 is MNHNS, CDR2 SASEGT, per germline. The CDR3 sequence is 17 residues long.

The chain's CDR3 is CSARSRVNTEAFF. J is TRBJ1-1 and V is TRBV20-1; the D call from TCRdb, TRBD1, cannot be confirmed without DNA. The CDR3 length is 13 residues. Germline V CDR1 and CDR2: DFQATT, SNEGSKA (reference sequence).

CDR3: CASSFARTGTTEAFF. V is TRBV7-8 and J is TRBJ1-1; there is no DNA to check the TCRdb D call of TRBD1. The germline V gene has CDR1 SGHVS and CDR2 FQNEAQ. The CDR3 is 15 residues long.